A selection of T cell receptor beta chains follows, all from one sample in a study of chemoradiotherapy in HPV16-positive cancers. Produced via immunoSEQ multiplex PCR; TCRdb's table is partial and in-frame only. The repertoire holds tens of thousands of clones, with roughly 82% as singletons. Here the sequenced sample was blood, taken from a patient who underwent chemoradiotherapy. These receptors were obtained from a human donor with HPV-associated anogenital cancer. CDR3s include the opening cysteine and the closing phenylalanine or tryptophan. Fields, in order: clone size, CDR3 length, V gene, D gene, J gene, CDR3 protein, CDR3 DNA. D genes are given only for firm matches. Some rows mark clone size as missing; the rest say once, few, many or name a class of expanded clone.

NA	11	TRBV29-1	TRBD1	TRBJ1-1	CSADRETEAFF	TGCAGCGCAGACAGGGAGACTGAAGCTTTCTTT
NA	15	TRBV5-6	TRBD1	TRBJ1-1	CASSYTGGLDTEAFF	TGTGCCAGCAGTTACACAGGGGGCTTGGACACTGAAGCTTTCTTT
once	17	TRBV5-1	TRBD2	TRBJ2-3	CASSRNPSGGAPDTQYF	TGCGCCAGCAGCCGGAATCCTAGCGGGGGGGCCCCAGATACGCAGTATTTT
NA	11	TRBV5-1	NA	TRBJ2-7	CASSSLYEQYF	TGCGCCAGCAGCTCCCTGTACGAGCAGTACTTC
NA	16	TRBV7-6	TRBD2	TRBJ2-3	CASSLTGGLSTDTQYF	TGTGCCAGCAGCTTAACGGGGGGTCTTAGCACAGATACGCAGTATTTT
NA	13	TRBV5-8	NA	TRBJ1-2	CASSLLLGYGYTF	TGTGCCAGCAGCCTGCTACTCGGGTATGGCTACACCTTC
NA	16	TRBV30	TRBD1	TRBJ1-1	CAWSRKVQGGDTEAFF	TGTGCCTGGAGTCGTAAGGTGCAGGGGGGGGACACTGAAGCTTTCTTT
NA	17	TRBV15	NA	TRBJ1-5	CATSREGIFDRNQPQHF	TGTGCCACCAGCAGAGAAGGAATATTCGACAGGAATCAGCCCCAGCATTTT
once	15	TRBV7-6	TRBD1	TRBJ1-4	CASSRGQDGDEKLFF	TGTGCCAGCAGCCGCGGACAGGACGGCGATGAAAAACTGTTTTTT
NA	16	TRBV27	NA	TRBJ1-2	CASSLSTGIANYGYTF	TGTGCCAGCAGTCTAAGCACAGGGATAGCTAACTATGGCTACACCTTC
NA	15	TRBV2	NA	TRBJ1-2	CASSEAKVLLYGYTF	TGTGCCAGCAGTGAAGCGAAAGTACTATTATATGGCTACACCTTC
NA	18	TRBV6-1	NA	TRBJ1-2	CASSEQDHGVGGVDGYTF	TGTGCCAGCAGTGAACAGGATCATGGGGTTGGAGGTGTAGATGGCTACACCTTC
once	16	TRBV4-1	TRBD2	TRBJ2-3	CASSSQKTSGGDTQYF	TGCGCCAGCAGCAGCCAAAAGACTAGCGGGGGAGATACGCAGTATTTT
NA	16	TRBV5-4	TRBD1	TRBJ1-1	CASSLGRGREDTEAFF	TGTGCCAGCAGCTTGGGGAGGGGGCGGGAGGACACTGAAGCTTTCTTT
NA	13	TRBV19	NA	TRBJ2-4	CASRQSEKNIQYF	TGTGCCAGTAGACAATCAGAGAAAAACATTCAGTACTTC
NA	14	TRBV9	TRBD2	TRBJ2-3	CASSSGGASDTQYF	TGTGCCAGCAGTAGCGGGGGGGCATCAGATACGCAGTATTTT
NA	14	TRBV6-1	NA	TRBJ1-2	CASRGLLLPRGYTF	TGTGCCAGCAGGGGACTTCTCCTCCCCCGGGGCTACACCTTC
NA	15	TRBV10-2	NA	TRBJ1-2	CASIEQVQANYGYTF	TGCGCCAGCATCGAACAGGTCCAAGCTAACTATGGCTACACCTTC
NA	18	TRBV5-6	TRBD1	TRBJ2-4	CASSLAGEGALAKNIQYF	TGTGCCAGCAGCCTGGCCGGTGAGGGGGCTTTAGCCAAAAACATTCAGTACTTC
NA	15	TRBV5-8	NA	TRBJ1-5	CASSLGDGHNQPQHF	TGTGCCAGCAGCTTGGGGGACGGACACAATCAGCCCCAGCATTTT
NA	16	TRBV7-6	TRBD1	TRBJ1-1	CASSLVTGGADTEAFF	TGTGCCAGCAGCTTAGTGACAGGGGGCGCCGACACTGAAGCTTTCTTT
few	20	TRBV11-2	NA	TRBJ1-4	CASSLEGLLIGRRTNEKLFF	TGTGCCAGCAGCTTAGAAGGCCTTTTGATAGGACGACGGACTAATGAAAAACTGTTTTTT
NA	16	TRBV7-9	TRBD1	TRBJ1-1	CASSSRQGGVNTEAFF	TGTGCCAGCAGCTCACGACAGGGAGGGGTGAACACTGAAGCTTTCTTT
NA	13	TRBV29-1	NA	TRBJ1-2	CSVGGADNYGYTF	TGCAGCGTCGGGGGGGCCGATAACTATGGCTACACCTTC
NA	14	TRBV27	NA	TRBJ1-5	CASSLSGWNQPQHF	TGTGCCAGCAGTTTATCTGGGTGGAATCAGCCCCAGCATTTT
NA	14	TRBV14	NA	TRBJ1-2	CASSPTEAIYGYTF	TGTGCCAGCAGCCCTACAGAGGCCATTTATGGCTACACCTTC
NA	14	TRBV5-1	TRBD1	TRBJ2-5	CASSYRQGEETQYF	TGCGCCAGCAGCTATCGACAGGGGGAGGAGACCCAGTACTTC
NA	16	TRBV23-1	TRBD1	TRBJ1-5	CASSRHAGTGDQPQHF	TGCGCCAGCAGTCGCCATGCCGGGACAGGTGATCAGCCCCAGCATTTT
NA	15	TRBV11-2	NA	TRBJ1-6	CASSPPLGANSPLHF	TGTGCCAGCAGCCCCCCCTTAGGGGCTAATTCACCCCTCCACTTT
NA	12	TRBV2	TRBD1	TRBJ1-1	CASSRDRGRAFF	TGTGCCAGTTCCAGGGACAGGGGCCGAGCTTTCTTT
NA	13	TRBV11-2	NA	TRBJ2-1	CASSPTRNNEQFF	TGTGCCAGCAGTCCTACGAGAAACAATGAGCAGTTCTTC
NA	17	TRBV6-1	TRBD1	TRBJ1-5	CASSGGTGDISNQPQHF	TGTGCCAGCAGTGGCGGGACAGGGGACATAAGCAATCAGCCCCAGCATTTT
NA	13	TRBV25-1	NA	TRBJ1-2	CASSEPGLYGYTF	TGTGCCAGCAGTGAACCAGGTCTCTATGGCTACACCTTC
NA	17	TRBV10-2	NA	TRBJ1-1	CASSVGLTVFTNTEAFF	TGCGCCAGCAGTGTTGGATTGACAGTTTTTACTAACACTGAAGCTTTCTTT
NA	16	TRBV5-1	NA	TRBJ1-6	CASSLSDGPRNSPLHF	TGCGCCAGCAGCTTGTCTGATGGGCCAAGGAATTCACCCCTCCACTTT
NA	13	TRBV6-6	TRBD1	TRBJ1-1	CASATGVGTEAFF	TGTGCCAGCGCAACAGGGGTGGGCACTGAAGCTTTCTTT
NA	13	TRBV15	NA	TRBJ2-5	CATTIGGLETQYF	TGTGCCACCACCATAGGGGGGTTGGAGACCCAGTACTTC
NA	14	TRBV9	NA	TRBJ1-6	CASSVDPDNSPLHF	TGTGCCAGCAGCGTAGATCCGGATAATTCACCCCTCCACTTT
NA	12	TRBV12-5	NA	TRBJ1-1	CASGLWGAEAFF	TGTGCTAGTGGTTTGTGGGGCGCTGAAGCTTTCTTT